This T cell receptor beta chain was sequenced in a study of T cell changes during pregnancy in multiple sclerosis. The data were produced by immunoSEQ multiplex PCR, yet TCRdb's version contains in-frame clones alone and is incomplete. This sample has 40,000 to 55,000 clones, with about 93% found just once. The CDR3 consists of 14 residues. CDR1 and CDR2 from the germline V gene are SNHLY and FYNNEI. J lost 6 bases, V lost 5 bases, and 1 base had no gene match. This TCR derives from a female donor in good health, enrolled as a control in a pregnancy study. V and J are TRBV2 and TRBJ2-1, with 13 positions matching TRBD2. Sequenced material: CD4+ T cells from peripheral blood mononuclear cells, taken after pregnancy. The CDR3: CASSRLAGGNEQFF. DNA for the CDR3: TGTGCCAGCAGTCGACTAGCGGGGGGCAATGAGCAGTTCTTC.